The 28 T cell receptor beta chains below come from one sample, sequenced in a study of CD8 T cells in ankylosing spondylitis. From the 5' RACE reads, TCRdb called clonotypes with MiXCR, one entry per CDR3 protein. The table includes some 250,000 distinct CDR3 sequences, roughly 10% detected once. Sequencing input: blood, either unsorted or a sorted T cell fraction (not recorded which). The receptors were gathered from a male donor with ankylosing spondylitis or in good health (not recorded which).

This clonotype was found many times. This rearrangement joins TRBV20-1 to TRBJ2-7; no reliable D call. The CDR3 contains 14 residues. V lost 1 base to trimming and J lost 4 bases, with 14 bases between them. Per the germline V gene, CDR1 is DFQATT and CDR2 is SNEGSKA (reference sequence). The CDR3 region is CSARVNPPPYEQYF. The CDR3 DNA reads as TGCAGTGCTAGAGTCAATCCACCACCGTACGAGCAGTACTTC.

This clonotype has at least ten counts. This chain joins TRBV5-1 and TRBJ2-7; 11 bases map to TRBD2. CDR3 size: 16 residues. V was pared by 1 base and J by 5 bases, with 8 bases of the junction left unmatched. Germline V CDR1 and CDR2: SGHRS, YFSETQ. CDR3 coding DNA: TGCGCCAGCAGCTTGACGGCTAGCGGGGGGATCCACGAGCAGTACTTC. Protein product: CASSLTASGGIHEQYF.

Ten or more counts support this clonotype. The chain links TRBV9 to TRBJ2-2; D is uncertain. Germline lookup yields CDR1 SGDLS and CDR2 YYNGEE. CDR3 length: 16 amino acids. V was trimmed by 0 bases and J by 5 bases, leaving 14 bases between them. Here the CDR3 reads CASSVAVSSRTGELFF. DNA of the CDR3: TGTGCCAGCAGCGTAGCTGTGAGTAGTCGTACCGGGGAGCTGTTTTTT.

This clonotype has more than one count but fewer than ten. The chain recombines TRBV5-1 with TRBJ2-7; 10 positions match TRBD1. The germline V gene has CDR1 SGHRS and CDR2 YFSETQ. The ends lost 4 bases at V and 0 bases at J; junction bases unmatched: 7. The CDR3 loop spans 16 amino acids. CDR3 sequence reads: CASSTGQGLDSYEQYF. DNA for the CDR3: TGCGCCAGCAGCACGGGACAGGGGTTGGACTCCTACGAGCAGTACTTC.

This clonotype was seen repeatedly, ten times or more. The V and J genes are TRBV12-3 or TRBV12-4 and TRBJ2-2; D ambiguous. V gave up 1 base and J gave up 10 bases, with 10 bases separating them. The CDR3 loop spans 13 amino acids. CDR3: CASSLGVLVELFF. The CDR3 nucleotides are TGTGCCAGCAGTTTAGGGGTCTTAGTGGAGCTGTTTTTT.

This clonotype was detected a few times. This chain uses TRBV2 with TRBJ1-2; 7 bases agree with TRBD1. The CDR3 length is 14 residues. The germline CDR1 and CDR2 sequences are SNHLY and FYNNEI. The junction had 5 bases not matched to a gene; V was cut back by 7 bases and J by 0 bases. As DNA, the CDR3 is TGTGCCAGCAAAGGGACAGAAGCTAACTATGGCTACACCTTC. This sequence encodes CASKGTEANYGYTF.

A few counts support this clonotype. The chain is built from TRBV2 and TRBJ2-7; no firm D call. Looked up from germline, CDR1 is SNHLY and CDR2 is FYNNEI. The CDR3 contains 15 residues. V lost 7 bases to trimming and J lost 2 bases, with 18 bases between them. In nucleotides, the CDR3 is TGTGCCAGCAAGCCCGACACGCTGGGGACCTACGAGCAGTACTTC. Translation: CASKPDTLGTYEQYF.

This clonotype has just a few counts. The CDR3 loop reads CASSFGGQVNTEAFF. CDR3 bases: TGCGCCAGCAGCTTCGGGGGCCAGGTGAACACTGAAGCTTTCTTT. The V gene is TRBV4-1, the J gene TRBJ1-1; a possible D gene is TRBD1 (6 bases). The CDR3 contains 15 residues. The germline gives CDR1 MGHRA, CDR2 YSYEKL. Trimming took 5 bases from V and 0 from J, leaving 13 bases between them.

This clonotype was seen at least ten times. V gene TRBV20-1 combines with J gene TRBJ2-1, with 11 bases aligning to TRBD2. There are 17 residues in the CDR3. Trimming took 0 bases from V and 4 from J; bases not matched to a gene: 8. CDR1 and CDR2 from the germline V gene are DFQATT and SNEGSKA (reference sequence). CDR3 bases: TGCAGTGCTAGAGATCTTGGTAGCGGGGGGGATTACAATGAGCAGTTCTTC. Translated: CSARDLGSGGDYNEQFF.

This clonotype was found many times. The chain is built from TRBV15 and TRBJ2-3, with TRBD1 identical over 8 bases. Per germline, CDR1 LNHNV and CDR2 YYDKDF (reference sequence). This CDR3 is built from 16 residues. The J segment lost 4 bases and the V segment lost 0 bases, leaving 6 bases of the junction unmatched. The CDR3 is CATSRELAGGADTQYF. The CDR3 bases are TGTGCCACCAGCAGAGAACTTGCAGGGGGCGCAGATACGCAGTATTTT.

This clonotype occurred many times. This chain connects TRBV5-1 to TRBJ2-3; no definite D call. The CDR3 extends over 12 amino acids. Germline V gene lookup returns CDR1 SGHRS and CDR2 YFSETQ. The V and J ends lost 3 bases and 0 bases respectively, with 2 bases between them. Here the CDR3 reads CASSSSTDTQYF. The CDR3 bases are TGCGCCAGCAGCTCAAGCACAGATACGCAGTATTTT. Drawing the rest from reference TRBV5-1 and TRBJ2-3, the complete variable domain is KAGVTQTPRYLIKTRGQQVTLSCSPISGHRSVSWYQQTPGQGLQFLFEYFSETQRNKGNFPGRFSGRQFSNSRSEMNVSTLELGDSALYLCASSSSTDTQYFGPGTRLTVL.

The chain joins TRBV6-4 to TRBJ1-1; tentatively, D is TRBD1 (5 bases). This CDR3 contains 12 residues. Germline V gene data show CDR1 as MRHNA and CDR2 as SNTAGT. In nucleotides, the CDR3 is TGTGCAAGCTTTACCAGGGCGACTGAAGCTTTCTTT. The encoded protein is CASFTRATEAFF.

This clonotype was picked up many times. This sequence joins TRBV20-1 and TRBJ2-7; no clear D. V was trimmed by 0 bases and J by 0 bases, leaving 12 bases between them. CDR1 DFQATT and CDR2 SNEGSKA come from the germline V gene (reference sequence). The CDR3 is 15 residues long. CDR3 bases: TGCAGTGCTAGAGATCAGGAGCGTCTCTCCTACGAGCAGTACTTC. Protein sequence: CSARDQERLSYEQYF.

The gene calls are TRBV7-2 and TRBJ2-1; D is ambiguous. V lost 8 bases, J lost 1 base, and 9 bases lay in between. This CDR3 is built from 13 residues. Looked up from germline, CDR1 is SGHTA and CDR2 is FQGNSA. The CDR3 spells CASSYLSYNEQFF. The CDR3 DNA is TGTGCCAGCTCTTATCTTTCCTACAATGAGCAGTTCTTC.

This clonotype was seen many times. V and J are TRBV20-1 and TRBJ2-1, with 8 bases fitting TRBD2. Germline loops: CDR1 DFQATT, CDR2 SNEGSKA (reference sequence). The CDR3 runs 15 residues. Unmatched junction bases numbered 5, after V lost 1 base and J lost 3 bases. The CDR3 region has the DNA TGCAGTGCTAGAGTGGGCACTAGCGGCTACAATGAGCAGTTCTTC. Translation: CSARVGTSGYNEQFF.

The V and J genes are TRBV2 and TRBJ2-1; TRBD2 aligns across 7 bases. This CDR3 is built from 13 residues. CDR1 and CDR2 (germline): SNHLY, FYNNEI. The J segment lost 6 bases and the V segment lost 4 bases, leaving 3 bases of the junction unmatched. CDR3 in DNA: TGTGCCAGCAGTGCGACTAGCACCAATGAGCAGTTCTTC. Translated: CASSATSTNEQFF.

This clonotype was seen ten or more times. The CDR3 nucleotides are TGTGCCAGCCACGAAGGGACTAGCGGGTCAAAGCAGTACTTC. Protein product: CASHEGTSGSKQYF. The chain carries TRBV12-3 or TRBV12-4 and TRBJ2-7; 12 bases map to TRBD2. The CDR3 length is 14 residues. Trimming cost V 8 bases and J 8 bases; bases outside gene matches: 10.

The table lists this clonotype with many counts. The rearrangement links TRBV29-1 to TRBJ1-3; possible D gene TRBD1, 6 bases. V gave up 7 bases and J gave up 8 bases, with 21 bases separating them. The CDR3 loop spans 14 amino acids. CDR1 and CDR2 (germline): SQVTM, ANQGSEA. The CDR3 coding sequence is TGCAGCGGTTCGACCGGACAGCTCGGGGACACCATATATTTT. This gives the protein CSGSTGQLGDTIYF.

This clonotype was found many times. The chain recombines TRBV6-5 with TRBJ2-3; D gene uncertain. V was pared by 6 bases and J by 6 bases, with 10 bases between. The CDR3 runs to 12 residues. The germline V gene has CDR1 MNHEY and CDR2 SVGAGI. The CDR3 DNA reads as TGTGCCAGCAGGAGGCCTGGGGATACGCAGTATTTT. Residues: CASRRPGDTQYF.

This clonotype has at least ten counts. The chain employs TRBV20-1 and TRBJ2-5; no clear D. This CDR3 is built from 15 residues. Trimming took off 1 base at V and 4 bases at J, with 16 bases between the two ends. Germline values: CDR1 DFQATT, CDR2 SNEGSKA (reference sequence). CDR3 nucleotide sequence: TGCAGTGCTAGAGTCTTCGGATCCCCCCCAGAGACCCAGTACTTC. This gives the protein CSARVFGSPPETQYF.

At least ten counts were recorded for this clonotype. V and J are TRBV5-1 and TRBJ2-2; D call uncertain. The CDR3 spans 14 residues. CDR1 and CDR2 (germline): SGHRS, YFSETQ. Deletions cut 2 bases from V and 0 bases from J, with 5 bases between. The CDR3, as DNA: TGCGCCAGCAGCTTTCTAGCGAACACCGGGGAGCTGTTTTTT. Its translation is CASSFLANTGELFF.

This chain joins TRBV6-2 or TRBV6-3 and TRBJ1-1; D is uncertain. The CDR3 consists of 16 residues. Germline V lookup: CDR1 MNHEY, CDR2 SVGEGT. V was pared by 0 bases and J by 3 bases, with 14 bases between. CDR3 loop: CASSYSSTTIDTEAFF. The CDR3, as DNA: TGTGCCAGCAGTTACTCGTCCACAACTATTGACACTGAAGCTTTCTTT.

This clonotype was seen at least ten times. V usage is TRBV7-8 and J usage is TRBJ2-7; 9 bases map to TRBD2. The germline V gene encodes CDR1 SGHVS and CDR2 FQNEAQ. V shed 5 bases, J shed 6 bases, and the junction held 8 bases outside the gene matches. This CDR3 has 14 amino acids. CDR3 nucleotide sequence: TGTGCCAGCAGCCGGGGACTAGCCGCCGGCGAGCAGTACTTC. Protein sequence: CASSRGLAAGEQYF.

The rearrangement uses TRBV7-2 and TRBJ2-1; 7 bases agree with TRBD1. The trim removed 1 base at V and 6 bases at J, leaving 9 bases unmatched. The CDR3 length is 16 residues. Germline CDR1 is SGHTA and CDR2 is FQGNSA. The CDR3 here is CASSLEGRGIGNEQFF. CDR3 nucleotide sequence: TGTGCCAGCAGCTTAGAGGGCAGGGGGATCGGCAATGAGCAGTTCTTC.

This clonotype was seen a handful of times. This rearrangement joins TRBV5-6 to TRBJ2-2, with D possibly being TRBD1 (6 bases). The V end lost 4 bases, the J end lost 0 bases, and 13 bases lay between the germline ends. Germline V gives CDR1 SGHDT, CDR2 YYEEEE. The CDR3 consists of 16 residues. The CDR3 nucleotides read TGTGCCAGCAGCCTCTCCGGGACACCGAACACCGGGGAGCTGTTTTTT. This sequence encodes CASSLSGTPNTGELFF.

The sample holds many counts of this clonotype. The chain uses TRBV28 and TRBJ2-1; 7 bases agree with TRBD2. This CDR3 is built from 17 residues. J was trimmed by 4 bases and V by 5 bases; bases with no gene match: 14. In germline, CDR1 is MDHEN, CDR2 SYDVKM. The CDR3 nucleotides read TGTGCCAGCAGTCCCCCTAGGGCGGGAGCTACGTACAATGAGCAGTTCTTC. Protein product: CASSPPRAGATYNEQFF.

V usage is TRBV28 and J usage is TRBJ1-1; 9 bases map to TRBD1. The germline CDR1 and CDR2 sequences are MDHEN and SYDVKM. Trimming cost V 6 bases and J 4 bases; bases outside gene matches: 12. The CDR3 has 16 residues. In nucleotides, the CDR3 is TGTGCCAGCAGAAAAATACAGGGGGCAGTATTCACTGAAGCTTTCTTT. It yields the protein CASRKIQGAVFTEAFF.

This clonotype was counted ten times or more. CDR3 region: CSVLGKRDNEQFF. CDR3 coding DNA: TGCAGCGTTCTAGGGAAAAGGGACAATGAGCAGTTCTTC. The V and J genes are TRBV29-1 and TRBJ2-1; D unresolved. The germline gives CDR1 SQVTM, CDR2 ANQGSEA. The V gene lost 5 bases and the J gene lost 5 bases, with 13 bases spanning the gap. CDR3 length: 13 amino acids.